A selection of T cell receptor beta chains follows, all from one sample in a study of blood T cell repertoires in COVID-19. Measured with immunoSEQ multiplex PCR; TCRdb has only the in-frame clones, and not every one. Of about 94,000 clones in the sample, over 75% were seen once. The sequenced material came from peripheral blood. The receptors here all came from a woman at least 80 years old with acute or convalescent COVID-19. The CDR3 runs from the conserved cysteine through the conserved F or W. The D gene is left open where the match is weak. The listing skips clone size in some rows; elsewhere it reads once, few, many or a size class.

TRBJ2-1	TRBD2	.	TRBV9	CASSGTSGAPFNEQFF	TGTGCCAGCAGTGGGACTAGCGGGGCCCCCTTTAATGAGCAGTTCTTC
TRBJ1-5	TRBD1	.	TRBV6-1	CASSEAGGRDQPQHF	TGTGCCAGCAGTGAAGCAGGGGGCAGGGATCAGCCCCAGCATTTT
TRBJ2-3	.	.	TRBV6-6	CASSQGLVGASTDTQYF	TGTGCCAGCAGTCAGGGACTCGTGGGCGCTAGCACAGATACGCAGTATTTT
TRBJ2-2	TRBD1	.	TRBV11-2	CASSLTGGSAGELFF	TGTGCCAGCAGCCTAACAGGGGGGTCGGCCGGGGAGCTGTTTTTT
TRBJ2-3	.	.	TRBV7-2	CASSLGGGGADTQYF	TGTGCCAGCAGCTTAGGGGGCGGGGGCGCAGATACGCAGTATTTT
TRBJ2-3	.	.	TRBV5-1	CASSFQGRGDTQYF	TGCGCCAGCAGCTTTCAGGGGCGTGGGGATACGCAGTATTTT
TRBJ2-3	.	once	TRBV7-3	CASSPEGGIKDTQYF	TGTGCCAGCAGCCCTGAAGGCGGGATTAAAGATACGCAGTATTTT
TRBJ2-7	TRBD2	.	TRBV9	CASSALAGTSYEQYF	TGTGCCAGCAGTGCCCTAGCGGGGACCTCCTACGAGCAGTACTTC
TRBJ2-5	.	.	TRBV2	CASSRGGGRETQYF	TGTGCCAGCAGTCGAGGGGGAGGGAGAGAGACCCAGTACTTC
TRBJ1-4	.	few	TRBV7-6	CASSLRGVGGTNEKLFF	TGTGCCAGCAGCTTACGGGGGGTTGGGGGTACGAATGAAAAACTGTTTTTT
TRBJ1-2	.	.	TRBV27	CASTPLRAGHNYGYTF	TGTGCCAGCACCCCCCTGAGGGCAGGCCATAACTATGGCTACACCTTC
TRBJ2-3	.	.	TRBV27	CASRSGSVDTQYF	TGTGCCAGCAGGTCAGGGTCCGTAGATACGCAGTATTTT
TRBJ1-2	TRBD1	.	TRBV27	CASSGQGKGYTF	TGTGCCAGCAGCGGACAGGGGAAAGGCTACACCTTC
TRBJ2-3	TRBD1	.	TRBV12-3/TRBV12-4	CASSFDREDTQYF	TGTGCCAGCAGTTTCGACAGGGAGGATACGCAGTATTTT
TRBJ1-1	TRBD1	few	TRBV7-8	CASRRDRENTEAFF	TGTGCCAGCAGACGGGACAGGGAGAACACTGAAGCTTTCTTT
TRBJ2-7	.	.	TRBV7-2	CASSFAAYEQYF	TGTGCCAGCAGCTTTGCGGCGTACGAGCAGTACTTC
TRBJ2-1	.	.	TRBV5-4	CASSPGSTSGEQFF	TGTGCCAGCAGCCCCGGTTCTACCAGCGGAGAGCAGTTCTTC
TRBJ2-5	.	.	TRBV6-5	CASSYSGAETQYF	TGTGCCAGCAGTTACTCGGGGGCGGAGACCCAGTACTTC
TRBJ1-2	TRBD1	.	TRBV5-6	CASSLTRPGQGRGYTF	TGTGCCAGCAGCTTGACGCGGCCGGGACAGGGGAGAGGCTACACCTTC
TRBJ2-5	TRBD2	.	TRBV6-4	CASSDSKTSGRGETQYF	TGTGCCAGCAGTGACTCCAAGACTAGCGGGAGGGGGGAGACCCAGTACTTC
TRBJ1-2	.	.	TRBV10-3	CAISGDTGGGYTF	TGTGCCATCAGTGGGGACACCGGAGGTGGCTACACCTTC
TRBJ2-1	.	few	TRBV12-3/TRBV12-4	CASSLSGTPSFFF	TGTGCCAGCAGTTTATCTGGGACACCTAGTTTCTTCTTC
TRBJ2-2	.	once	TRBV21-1	CASSKEGAALKGKAGELFF	TGTGCCAGCAGCAAAGAGGGGGCGGCATTAAAGGGCAAAGCCGGGGAGCTGTTTTTT
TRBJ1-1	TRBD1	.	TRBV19	CASSIRGLDTEAFF	TGTGCCAGTAGTATAAGGGGGCTAGACACTGAAGCTTTCTTT
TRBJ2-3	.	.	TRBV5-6	CASSPPRGRTDTQYF	TGTGCCAGCAGCCCTCCTAGGGGTCGGACAGATACGCAGTATTTT
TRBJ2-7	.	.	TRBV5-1	CASTPGSSYEQYF	TGCGCCAGCACCCCGGGATCATCCTACGAGCAGTACTTC
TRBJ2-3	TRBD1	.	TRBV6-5	CASSMGDRETDTQYF	TGTGCCAGCAGTATGGGGGACAGGGAGACAGATACGCAGTATTTT
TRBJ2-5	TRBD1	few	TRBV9	CASSQQGIGETQYF	TGTGCCAGCAGCCAACAGGGGATAGGGGAGACCCAGTACTTC
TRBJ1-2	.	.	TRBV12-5	CASGLGSDYGYTF	TGTGCTAGTGGTTTGGGGTCAGACTATGGCTACACCTTC
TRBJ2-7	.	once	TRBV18	CASSSGFHEQYF	TGTGCCAGCTCATCCGGGTTCCACGAGCAGTACTTC
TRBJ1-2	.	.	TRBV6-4	CASSDHTAPRGGDEGYTF	TGTGCCAGCAGTGATCACACTGCTCCAAGGGGCGGGGATGAAGGCTACACCTTC
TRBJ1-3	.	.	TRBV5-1	CASSLQVGAGEGNTIYF	TGCGCCAGCAGCCTACAAGTTGGGGCAGGGGAAGGAAACACCATATATTTT